The clone carrying this T cell receptor beta chain occurred a few times. Deletions cut 2 bases from V and 6 bases from J, with 10 bases between. The CDR3 sequence is 13 residues long. Germline V lookup: CDR1 SGHRS, CDR2 YFSETQ. This sample was taken from a study of identical twins. TCRdb reanalysed the 5' RACE reads using MiXCR and keeps one entry per CDR3 protein. The data contain fewer than 900,000 distinct CDR3 sequences, 15% to 20% of them seen just once; the ten biggest clones take up under 15%. Separately, the same data were catalogued under a study of T cells expressing NK-cell markers.

The sample taken for sequencing was PBMCs. The V call is TRBV5-1, the J call TRBJ2-3; D perhaps matches TRBD2 (5 bases). The TCR was taken from a young woman in good health. The CDR3 sequence is CASSFFASDTQYF. In nucleotides, the CDR3 is TGCGCCAGCAGCTTTTTCGCTAGCGATACGCAGTATTTT.